The 32 T cell receptor beta chains below come from one sample, sequenced in a study of early T cells in non-severe SARS-CoV-2 infection. TCRdb itself ran the 5' RACE reads through MiXCR, one entry per CDR3 protein. The sample has under 45,000 distinct CDR3 sequences; 5% to 6.5% are singletons. The specimen was whole blood, collected at baseline. All receptors derive from an adult who was a healthcare worker with PCR-confirmed SARS-CoV-2 infection or an uninfected control (not recorded which).

Ten or more counts support this clonotype. This sequence joins TRBV6-2 or TRBV6-3 and TRBJ1-5; D not certain. Germline V CDR1 and CDR2: MNHEY, SVGEGT. This CDR3 has 13 residues. V lost 4 bases and J 4 bases, leaving 8 bases between the germline ends. The CDR3 is CASSFAGNQPQHF. CDR3 DNA: TGTGCCAGCAGTTTCGCAGGAAATCAGCCCCAGCATTTT.

This clonotype was picked up a small number of times. The chain has TRBV6-6 and TRBJ2-7, with D possibly TRBD2 on 6 matching bases. The germline V and J ends were trimmed by 7 bases and 6 bases, with 13 bases remaining between them. From germline, CDR1 is MNHNY and CDR2 SVGAGI (reference sequence). The CDR3 is 12 amino acids. The chain's CDR3 is CASTGQGGEQYV. The CDR3 DNA follows: TGTGCCAGCACAGGGCAGGGAGGCGAGCAGTACGTC.

This clonotype came up a few times. The chain recombines TRBV5-6 with TRBJ2-1, with unresolved D. The CDR3 extends over 14 amino acids. V was shortened by 5 bases and J by 1 base, with 10 bases between the two germline ends. Germline CDR1 reads SGHDT; CDR2 reads YYEEEE. The CDR3 DNA follows: TGTGCCAGCAGTTCGTTTTCTTCCTACAATGAGCAGTTCTTC. This gives the protein CASSSFSSYNEQFF.

This clonotype has a count of ten or more. The V gene is TRBV9, the J gene TRBJ2-5; TRBD2 agrees at 7 bases. V trimming: 0 bases; J trimming: 5 bases; junction bases outside the gene matches: 7. CDR3 length: 15 amino acids. The germline gives CDR1 SGDLS, CDR2 YYNGEE. In DNA form, the CDR3 reads TGTGCCAGCAGCGTAGCGGGGCGGGAGCGGGAGACCCAGTACTTC. Translated, it gives CASSVAGRERETQYF.

This clonotype was seen many times. The chain has TRBV29-1 and TRBJ2-1; D may be TRBD2 (5 bases). The CDR3 runs to 13 residues. Germline values: CDR1 SQVTM, CDR2 ANQGSEA. The V end was cut by 7 bases, the J end by 9 bases, with 19 bases between. Here the CDR3 reads CSAVQSLGGEQFF. DNA for the CDR3: TGCAGCGCTGTTCAGAGCCTCGGAGGTGAGCAGTTCTTC.

This clonotype has a count of ten or more. The chain has TRBV27 and TRBJ1-1; 8 bases are a match to TRBD1. In germline, CDR1 is MNHEY, CDR2 SMNVEV (reference sequence). V lost 6 bases to trimming and J lost 7 bases; unmatched junction nucleotides: 16. This CDR3 contains 16 residues. CDR3 nucleotides: TGTGCCAGCAGCTACAGACAGGGGACGTATCCGGATGAAGCTTTCTTT. Its protein is CASSYRQGTYPDEAFF.

This clonotype has at least ten counts. The chain links TRBV6-1 to TRBJ2-6; maybe TRBD1 (5 bases). The germline V gene has CDR1 MNHNS and CDR2 SASEGT. This CDR3 has 15 residues. V lost 3 bases, J lost 2 bases, and 8 bases lay in between. In DNA, the CDR3 is TGTGCCAGCAGTGAGACAGTTACTGGGGCCAACGTCCTGACTTTC. Its translation: CASSETVTGANVLTF.

Many counts were recorded for this clonotype. This sequence joins TRBV2 and TRBJ2-3, with TRBD2 matching 9 bases. J gave up 6 bases and V 9 bases, and 7 bases lay outside the gene matches. CDR1 is SNHLY and CDR2 is FYNNEI in the germline V gene. CDR3 size: 13 residues. CDR3 region: CASRASGADTQYF. The CDR3 DNA is TGTGCCAGTCGGGCTAGCGGGGCCGATACGCAGTATTTT. The whole variable domain, filled in from reference TRBV2 and TRBJ2-3, reads EPEVTQTPSHQVTQMGQEVILRCVPISNHLYFYWYRQILGQKVEFLVSFYNNEISEKSEIFDDQFSVERPDGSNFTLKIRSTKLEDSAMYFCASRASGADTQYFGPGTRLTVL.

This clonotype showed up just a few times. The DNA for the CDR3 is TGCGCCAGCAGCCTCCGGCAGGGCGCCTACGAGCAGTACTTC. It yields the protein CASSLRQGAYEQYF. The chain carries TRBV5-1 and TRBJ2-7; possible D gene TRBD1, 5 bases. The germline V and J ends were trimmed by 4 bases and 2 bases, with 13 bases remaining between them. This CDR3 spans 14 amino acids. CDR1 and CDR2 (germline): SGHRS, YFSETQ.

At least ten counts were recorded for this clonotype. The chain uses TRBV20-1 and TRBJ1-6, with 7 bases that match TRBD1. Germline loops: CDR1 DFQATT, CDR2 SNEGSKA (reference sequence). The CDR3 covers 15 residues. J lost 7 bases, V lost 3 bases, and 9 bases had no gene match. The CDR3 here is CSASKVAGGNSPLHF. CDR3 nucleotides: TGCAGTGCTAGTAAGGTGGCAGGGGGAAATTCACCCCTCCACTTT.

This clonotype was found many times. The rearrangement uses TRBV29-1 and TRBJ1-2; TRBD1 is a possible D gene (5 bases). This CDR3 spans 13 amino acids. Germline CDR1 reads SQVTM; CDR2 reads ANQGSEA. The V gene lost 4 bases and the J gene lost 5 bases, with 14 bases spanning the gap. The CDR3 sequence is CSVVDGDLYGYTF. The DNA of the CDR3 is TGCAGCGTTGTGGATGGGGACCTATATGGCTACACCTTC.

This clonotype was seen many times. The rearrangement uses TRBV12-3 or TRBV12-4 and TRBJ1-1; D is unresolved. The CDR3 has 15 amino acids. Trimming took 7 bases from V and 5 from J, leaving 20 bases between them. CDR3 region: CASTLGGPLWTEAFF. In nucleotides, the CDR3 is TGTGCCAGCACTCTAGGAGGGCCACTATGGACTGAAGCTTTCTTT.

This clonotype has at least ten counts. The chain is built from TRBV6-2 or TRBV6-3 and TRBJ2-1, with 11 bases that match TRBD2. Germline loops: CDR1 MNHEY, CDR2 SVGEGT. The CDR3 is made up of 16 amino acids. V was clipped by 5 bases and J by 9 bases; unmatched bases: 12. The CDR3 sequence: CASSGVRLAGGGEQFF. The CDR3 bases are TGTGCCAGCAGTGGCGTTAGGCTAGCGGGAGGAGGTGAGCAGTTCTTC.

This clonotype was seen at least ten times. The CDR3 loop is CASTDGLNTEAFF. As DNA, the CDR3 is TGTGCCAGTACAGACGGACTGAACACTGAAGCTTTCTTT. The rearrangement joins TRBV19 to TRBJ1-1; D is uncertain. The CDR3 runs 13 residues. The V gene lost 7 bases and the J gene lost 0 bases, with 9 bases spanning the gap. Germline values: CDR1 LNHDA, CDR2 SQIVND (reference sequence).

This clonotype was detected many times. CDR3 amino acids: CASSKFTGNTEAFF. CDR3 bases: TGTGCCAGCAGCAAATTTACAGGCAACACTGAAGCTTTCTTT. J is TRBJ1-1 and V is TRBV21-1; TRBD1, the D gene given by the table, was not confirmed from the DNA. TRBV21-1 is a documented pseudogene. The CDR3 length is 14 residues.

Many counts were recorded for this clonotype. This chain uses TRBV30 with TRBJ2-1; D assignment may be TRBD1 or TRBD2 (5 bases each). CDR1 and CDR2 (germline): GTSNPN, SVGIG (reference sequence). The length of the CDR3 is 10 residues. V was cut by 5 bases and J by 10 bases, with 9 bases left in between. DNA of the CDR3: TGTGCCTGGGGGGACGGAGAGCAGTTCTTC. This translates into CAWGDGEQFF. Using reference TRBV30 and TRBJ2-1 for the parts outside the CDR3, the full variable domain is SQTIHQWPATLVQPVGSPLSLECTVEGTSNPNLYWYRQAAGRGLQLLFYSVGIGQISSEVPQNLSASRPQDRQFILSSKKLLLSDSGFYLCAWGDGEQFFGPGTRLTVL.

This clonotype was seen a few times. The chain couples TRBV4-1 to TRBJ2-3; 14 bases match TRBD2. Germline V gene lookup returns CDR1 MGHRA and CDR2 YSYEKL. This CDR3 contains 17 residues. The J segment lost 7 bases and the V segment lost 2 bases, leaving 8 bases of the junction unmatched. The CDR3 DNA reads as TGCGCCAGCAGCCAACGGACTAGCGGGAGGCCAGACCATACGCAGTATTTT. It yields the protein CASSQRTSGRPDHTQYF.

The sample holds many counts of this clonotype. The chain couples TRBV5-1 to TRBJ2-6; D is ambiguous. The CDR3 contains 14 residues. Deletions cut 4 bases from V and 4 bases from J, with 9 bases between. Germline V CDR1 and CDR2: SGHRS, YFSETQ. Written as DNA, the CDR3 is TGCGCCAGCAGCGTCGCACTCGGGGCCAACGTCCTGACTTTC. Translated, it gives CASSVALGANVLTF.

Ten or more counts support this clonotype. The V gene is TRBV28, the J gene TRBJ2-3, with no clear D. V dropped 3 bases and J dropped 2 bases, with 9 bases sitting between them. Germline CDR1 MDHEN, CDR2 SYDVKM. The CDR3 has 14 amino acids. CDR3 coding DNA: TGTGCCAGCAGTTTTATGGGTCTCACAGATACGCAGTATTTT. This codes for CASSFMGLTDTQYF.

This clonotype was seen many times. The rearrangement links TRBV5-1 to TRBJ1-1, with D unresolved. This CDR3 is 15 amino acids long. CDR1 and CDR2 (germline): SGHRS, YFSETQ. V was clipped by 2 bases and J by 1 base, with 12 bases between them. CDR3 DNA sequence: TGCGCCAGCAGCTTTGGGGTCGGTACGAACACTGAAGCTTTCTTT. This translates into CASSFGVGTNTEAFF.

The gene calls are TRBV18 and TRBJ2-2, with D tentatively TRBD1 or TRBD2 (5 bases each). Germline V gene data show CDR1 as KGHSH and CDR2 as LQKENI. The CDR3 has 16 residues. The germline V and J ends were trimmed by 2 bases and 1 base, with 11 bases remaining between them. CDR3 loop: CASSPGGTRNTGELFF. Here the CDR3 DNA reads TGTGCCAGCTCACCAGGGGGAACACGGAACACCGGGGAGCTGTTTTTT.

This clonotype was counted many times. This chain links TRBV4-1 with TRBJ2-1; D not certain. Germline V CDR1 and CDR2: MGHRA, YSYEKL. V was trimmed by 0 bases and J by 2 bases, leaving 5 bases between them. This CDR3 contains 14 residues. The CDR3 here is CASSQDTAYNEQFF. DNA of the CDR3: TGCGCCAGCAGCCAAGATACAGCCTACAATGAGCAGTTCTTC.

This clonotype was detected many times. The J gene is TRBJ2-7, the V gene TRBV11-2, with D perhaps assigned TRBD1 or TRBD2 (5 bases each). The CDR3 has 13 amino acids. V was pared by 0 bases and J by 5 bases, with 8 bases between. Germline CDR1 reads SGHAT; CDR2 reads FQNNGV. CDR3 protein: CASSLDRGDEQYV. CDR3 in DNA: TGTGCCAGCAGCTTAGATCGAGGGGACGAGCAGTACGTC.

This chain links TRBV24-1 with TRBJ2-5; 8 bases align to TRBD2. The CDR3 spans 16 residues. Trimming at V came to 6 bases and at J to 3 bases, leaving 11 bases not matched to a gene. Per germline, CDR1 KGHDR and CDR2 SFDVKD. CDR3 protein: CATSRGGLYEKETQYF. Here the CDR3 DNA reads TGTGCCACCAGTCGGGGGGGGCTTTACGAGAAAGAGACCCAGTACTTC.

This clonotype was seen ten or more times. The chain is built from TRBV11-2 and TRBJ2-1; 7 bases match TRBD2. This CDR3 has 15 amino acids. The V and J ends lost 3 bases and 7 bases, in that order; junction bases with no gene match: 9. The V gene's germline CDR1 is SGHAT and CDR2 FQNNGV. The CDR3 coding sequence is TGTGCCAGCAGCTTCATGGGAGGGCCTTTGAATGAGCAGTTCTTC. It translates to CASSFMGGPLNEQFF.

The rearrangement links TRBV6-5 to TRBJ1-5; the match to TRBD1 covers 9 bases. With 4 bases clipped from V and 0 bases from J, the junction kept 1 base outside the gene matches. CDR1 MNHEY and CDR2 SVGAGI come from the germline V gene. The CDR3 extends over 15 amino acids. The CDR3 spells CASSSTGGSNQPQHF. Here the CDR3 DNA reads TGTGCCAGCAGTTCGACAGGGGGTAGCAATCAGCCCCAGCATTTT.

This clonotype was seen more than once but under ten times. The chain uses TRBV9 and TRBJ2-1; the match to TRBD1 covers 9 bases. The CDR3 consists of 15 residues. Per the germline V gene, CDR1 is SGDLS and CDR2 is YYNGEE. V was pared by 0 bases and J by 4 bases, with 2 bases of the junction left unmatched. The CDR3 coding sequence is TGTGCCAGCAGCGTAGGGGACAGGGTTTACAATGAGCAGTTCTTC. Protein: CASSVGDRVYNEQFF.

This clonotype has a count of ten or more. The CDR3 is CASSPTPRTCHPASYEQYV. Here the CDR3 DNA reads TGTGCCAGCAGCCCCACCCCACGGACTTGCCACCCCGCCTCCTACGAGCAGTACGTC. V gene TRBV6-5 combines with J gene TRBJ2-7; D is perhaps TRBD2 (5 bases). Trimming removed 6 bases at V and 0 bases at J, with 27 bases between. The CDR3 is made up of 19 amino acids. Germline-derived CDR1 and CDR2 are MNHEY and SVGAGI.

This clonotype came up many times. The rearrangement joins TRBV6-5 to TRBJ2-1, with 9 bases matching TRBD1. V shed 6 bases and J 7 bases; nucleotides not matched to a gene: 10. The CDR3 runs to 15 residues. CDR1 MNHEY and CDR2 SVGAGI come from the germline V gene. The CDR3 DNA follows: TGTGCCAGCAGCCCGGCCGGGACAGGGAATAATGAGCAGTTCTTC. This encodes CASSPAGTGNNEQFF.

The chain is built from TRBV6-1 and TRBJ1-2; TRBD1 might be the D (6 bases). The V end lost 5 bases, the J end lost 2 bases, and 9 bases lay between the germline ends. The germline V gene encodes CDR1 MNHNS and CDR2 SASEGT. The length of the CDR3 is 13 residues. The CDR3 protein is CASSSQGNYGYTF. CDR3 bases: TGTGCCAGCAGTTCGCAGGGGAACTATGGCTACACCTTC.

There are many counts of this clonotype. The chain links TRBV27 to TRBJ2-2; D is ambiguous. Germline V gene lookup returns CDR1 MNHEY and CDR2 SMNVEV (reference sequence). V dropped 4 bases and J dropped 1 base, with 7 bases sitting between them. The CDR3 loop spans 14 amino acids. CDR3 loop: CASSWVGNTGELFF. CDR3 in DNA: TGTGCCAGCAGTTGGGTAGGGAACACCGGGGAGCTGTTTTTT.

This clonotype has at least ten counts. The chain joins TRBV5-1 to TRBJ2-7; 7 bases line up with TRBD1. V lost 4 bases, J lost 3 bases, and 4 bases stayed unmatched. The CDR3 spans 13 residues. The germline CDR1 and CDR2 sequences are SGHRS and YFSETQ. The CDR3 region is CASSRDSNYEQYV. The CDR3 DNA reads TGCGCCAGCAGCCGGGACAGCAACTACGAGCAGTACGTC.